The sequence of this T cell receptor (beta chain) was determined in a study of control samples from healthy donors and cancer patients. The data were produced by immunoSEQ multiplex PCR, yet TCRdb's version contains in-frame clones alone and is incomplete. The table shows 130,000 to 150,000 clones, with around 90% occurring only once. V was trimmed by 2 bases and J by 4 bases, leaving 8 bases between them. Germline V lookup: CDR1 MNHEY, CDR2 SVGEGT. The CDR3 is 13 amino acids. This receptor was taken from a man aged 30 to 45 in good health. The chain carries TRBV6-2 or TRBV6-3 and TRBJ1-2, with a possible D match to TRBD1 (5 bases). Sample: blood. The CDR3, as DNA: TGTGCCAGCAGTTACCCAGGGATCTATGGCTACACCTTC. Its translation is CASSYPGIYGYTF.